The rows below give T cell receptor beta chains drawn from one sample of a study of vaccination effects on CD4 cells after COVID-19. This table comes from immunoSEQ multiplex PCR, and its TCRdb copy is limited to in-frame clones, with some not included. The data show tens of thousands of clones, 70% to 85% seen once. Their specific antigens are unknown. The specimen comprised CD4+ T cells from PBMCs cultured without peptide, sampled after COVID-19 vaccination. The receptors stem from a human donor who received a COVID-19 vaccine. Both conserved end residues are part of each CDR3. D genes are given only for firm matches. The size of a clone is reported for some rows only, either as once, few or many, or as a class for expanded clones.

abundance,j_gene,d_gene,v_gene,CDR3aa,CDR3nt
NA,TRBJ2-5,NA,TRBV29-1,CSVDISQETQYF,TGCAGCGTCGATATATCCCAAGAGACCCAGTACTTC
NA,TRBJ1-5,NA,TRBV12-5,CASGSGAPNQPQHF,TGTGCTAGTGGTTCAGGAGCCCCCAATCAGCCCCAGCATTTT
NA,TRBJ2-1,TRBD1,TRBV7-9,CASRRSQGADEQFF,TGTGCCAGCAGAAGGTCACAGGGGGCAGATGAGCAGTTCTTC
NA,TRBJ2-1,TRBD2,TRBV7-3,CASSSLAGGGQFF,TGTGCCAGCAGCTCGCTAGCGGGGGGTGGGCAGTTCTTC
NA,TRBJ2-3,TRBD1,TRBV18,CASSPRQGAVDTQYF,TGTGCCAGCTCACCACGCCAGGGGGCTGTGGATACGCAGTATTTT
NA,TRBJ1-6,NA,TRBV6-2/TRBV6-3,CASSPVEGRSPLHF,TGTGCCAGCAGTCCCGTGGAGGGACGGTCACCCCTCCACTTT
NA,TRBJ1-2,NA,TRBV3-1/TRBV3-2,CASSQGGYYGYTF,TGTGCCAGCAGCCAAGGAGGGTACTATGGCTACACCTTC
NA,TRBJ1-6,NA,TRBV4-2,CASSQESSYNSPLHF,TGTGCCAGCAGCCAAGAGTCAAGCTATAATTCACCCCTCCACTTT
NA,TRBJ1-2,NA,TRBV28,CASSSPDRIGYTF,TGTGCCAGCAGTTCCCCTGACAGGATCGGCTACACCTTC
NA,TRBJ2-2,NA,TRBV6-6,CASSTRPDTGELFF,TGTGCCAGCAGTACTAGACCCGACACCGGGGAGCTGTTTTTT
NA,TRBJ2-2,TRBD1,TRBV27,CASSPRTGNTGELFF,TGTGCCAGCAGTCCCCGGACAGGGAACACCGGGGAGCTGTTTTTT
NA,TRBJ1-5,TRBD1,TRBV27,CASSSYRDRGLNQPQHF,TGTGCCAGCAGTTCGTACCGGGACAGGGGGCTTAATCAGCCCCAGCATTTT
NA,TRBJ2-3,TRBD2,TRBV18,CASSPLAGRGTDTQYF,TGTGCCAGCTCACCGTTAGCGGGGCGGGGCACAGATACGCAGTATTTT
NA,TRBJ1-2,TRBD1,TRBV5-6,CASRRGQTNYGYTF,TGTGCCAGCAGGCGGGGACAGACTAACTATGGCTACACCTTC
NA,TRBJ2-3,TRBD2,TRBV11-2,CASRSLAGGTDTQYF,TGTGCCAGCAGAAGCCTAGCGGGGGGCACAGATACGCAGTATTTT
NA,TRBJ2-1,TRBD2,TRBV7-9,CASSVSGGVYEQFF,TGTGCCAGCAGTGTTAGCGGGGGGGTGTATGAGCAGTTCTTC
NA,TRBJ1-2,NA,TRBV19,CASSLITNYGYTF,TGTGCCAGTAGTCTTATTACTAACTATGGCTACACCTTC
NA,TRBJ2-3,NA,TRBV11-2,CASSPSRGHDTQYF,TGTGCCAGCAGCCCCTCCCGAGGACACGATACGCAGTATTTT
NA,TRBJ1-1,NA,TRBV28,CASSTNRVGAFF,TGTGCCAGCAGTACAAACAGGGTCGGCGCTTTCTTT
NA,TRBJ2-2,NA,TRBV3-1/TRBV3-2,CASSQGPNTGELFF,TGTGCCAGCAGCCAGGGACCGAACACCGGGGAGCTGTTTTTT
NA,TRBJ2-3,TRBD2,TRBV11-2,CASSFSGGAITDTQYF,TGTGCCAGCAGCTTTAGCGGGGGGGCTATAACAGATACGCAGTATTTT
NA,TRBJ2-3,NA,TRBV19,CASSIGRAGTDTQYF,TGTGCCAGTAGTATAGGCAGGGCCGGCACAGATACGCAGTATTTT
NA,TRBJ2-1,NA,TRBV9,CASSGGRMSANEQFF,TGTGCCAGCAGCGGAGGGAGGATGAGCGCCAATGAGCAGTTCTTC
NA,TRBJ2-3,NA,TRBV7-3,CASSLATDTQYF,TGTGCCAGCAGCTTAGCCACAGATACGCAGTATTTT
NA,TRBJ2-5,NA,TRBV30,CAWSVQSGETQYF,TGTGCCTGGAGTGTACAGTCTGGGGAGACCCAGTACTTC
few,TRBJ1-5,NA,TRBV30,CAWSRDSNSNQPQHF,TGTGCCTGGAGTCGTGACAGCAATAGCAATCAGCCCCAGCATTTT
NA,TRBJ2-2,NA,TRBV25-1,CASSGYGNTNTGELFF,TGTGCCAGCAGTGGCTACGGGAACACGAACACCGGGGAGCTGTTTTTT
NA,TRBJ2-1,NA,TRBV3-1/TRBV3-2,CASSQEGEGRGREQFF,TGTGCCAGCAGCCAAGAAGGGGAAGGCCGGGGTAGGGAGCAGTTCTTC
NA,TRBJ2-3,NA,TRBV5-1,CASSPGQKDTQYF,TGCGCCAGCAGCCCAGGACAGAAAGATACGCAGTATTTT
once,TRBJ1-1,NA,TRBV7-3,CASSLGPMGVNTEAFF,TGTGCCAGCAGCTTAGGGCCGATGGGGGTAAACACTGAAGCTTTCTTT
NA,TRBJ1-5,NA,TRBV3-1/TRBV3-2,CASSPTTSNQPQHF,TGTGCCAGCAGCCCCACAACGAGCAATCAGCCCCAGCATTTT
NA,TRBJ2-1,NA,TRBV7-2,CASSLSGPSYNEQFF,TGTGCCAGCAGCTTATCCGGACCATCCTACAATGAGCAGTTCTTC
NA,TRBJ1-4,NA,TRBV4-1,CASSPTRTNEKLFF,TGCGCCAGCAGCCCTACACGTACCAATGAAAAACTGTTTTTT
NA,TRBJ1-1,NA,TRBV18,CASSLRDGALNTEAFF,TGTGCCAGCTCACTCCGGGACGGAGCATTGAACACTGAAGCTTTCTTT
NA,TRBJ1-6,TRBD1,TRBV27,CASSPLGTGNSPLHF,TGTGCCAGCAGTCCCCTCGGGACAGGGAACTCACCCCTCCACTTT
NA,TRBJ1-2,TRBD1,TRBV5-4,CASSKGGVGNYGYTF,TGTGCCAGCAGCAAAGGGGGCGTCGGTAACTATGGCTACACCTTC
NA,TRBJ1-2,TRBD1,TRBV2,CASSERTGGASGYTF,TGTGCCAGCAGTGAAAGGACAGGGGGCGCGTCCGGCTACACCTTC
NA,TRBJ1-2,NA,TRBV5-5,CASSLAAAAGTLNYGYTF,TGTGCCAGCAGCTTGGCCGCCGCGGCAGGGACACTTAACTATGGCTACACCTTC
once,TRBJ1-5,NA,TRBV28,CASSSPPQPQHF,TGTGCCAGCAGCTCGCCCCCGCAGCCCCAGCATTTT
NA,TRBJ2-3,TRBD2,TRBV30,CAWGSGGAIDTQYF,TGTGCCTGGGGTAGCGGGGGGGCGATAGATACGCAGTATTTT
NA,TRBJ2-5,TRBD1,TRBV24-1,CATSDPGQSKTQYF,TGTGCCACCAGTGACCCGGGACAGAGTAAGACCCAGTACTTC
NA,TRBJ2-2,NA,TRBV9,CASSVGENTGELFF,TGTGCCAGCAGCGTAGGGGAGAACACCGGGGAGCTGTTTTTT
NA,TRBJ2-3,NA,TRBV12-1,CASSSLPDRGGTDTQYF,TGTGCCAGCAGCTCTCTCCCGGACAGGGGAGGTACAGATACGCAGTATTTT
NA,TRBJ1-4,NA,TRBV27,CASTWGPSNEKLFF,TGTGCCAGCACCTGGGGGCCCTCTAATGAAAAACTGTTTTTT
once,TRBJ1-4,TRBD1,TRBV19,CASHRGGNEKLFF,TGTGCCAGCCACAGGGGAGGTAATGAAAAACTGTTTTTT
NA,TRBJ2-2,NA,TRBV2,CASSDRKDTGELFF,TGTGCCAGCAGTGATCGGAAGGACACCGGGGAGCTGTTTTTT
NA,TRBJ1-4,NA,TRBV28,CASSFQGFLNYEKLFF,TGTGCCAGCAGTTTTCAGGGTTTCCTGAATTATGAAAAACTGTTTTTT
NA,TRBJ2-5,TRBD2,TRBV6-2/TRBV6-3,CASSYWSSGGLETQYF,TGTGCCAGCAGTTACTGGTCTAGCGGGGGGCTGGAGACCCAGTACTTC
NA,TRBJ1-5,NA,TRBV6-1,CASGQMGQPQHF,TGTGCCAGCGGGCAAATGGGCCAGCCCCAGCATTTT
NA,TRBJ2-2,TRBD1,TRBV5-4,CASTSLTTGRTPGELFF,TGTGCCAGCACCTCCCTGACGACAGGGAGAACCCCCGGGGAGCTGTTTTTT